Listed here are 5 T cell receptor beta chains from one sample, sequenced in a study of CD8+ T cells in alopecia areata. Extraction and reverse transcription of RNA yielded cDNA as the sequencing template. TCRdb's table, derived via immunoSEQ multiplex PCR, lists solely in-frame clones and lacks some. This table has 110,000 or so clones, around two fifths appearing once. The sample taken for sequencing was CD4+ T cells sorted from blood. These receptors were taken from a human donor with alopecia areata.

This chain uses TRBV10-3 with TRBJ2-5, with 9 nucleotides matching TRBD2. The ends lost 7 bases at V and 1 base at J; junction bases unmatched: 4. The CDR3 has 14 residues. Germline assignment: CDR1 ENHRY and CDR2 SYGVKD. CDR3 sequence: CAIKREEFQETQYF. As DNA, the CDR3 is TGTGCCATCAAGCGGGAGGAATTCCAAGAGACCCAGTACTTC.

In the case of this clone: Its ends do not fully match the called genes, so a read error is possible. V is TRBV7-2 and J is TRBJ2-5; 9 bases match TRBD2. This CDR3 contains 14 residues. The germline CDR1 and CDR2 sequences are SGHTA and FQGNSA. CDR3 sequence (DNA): TGTGCCAGCAGTTTAGCGGGAGCCGGCGAGACCCAGTACTTC. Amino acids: CASSLAGAGETQYF.

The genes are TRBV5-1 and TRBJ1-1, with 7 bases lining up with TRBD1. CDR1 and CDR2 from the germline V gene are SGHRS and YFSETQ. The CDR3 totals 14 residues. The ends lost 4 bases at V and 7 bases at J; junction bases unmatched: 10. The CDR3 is CASSAQGRRGEAFF. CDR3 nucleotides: TGCGCCAGCAGCGCACAGGGGCGAAGGGGTGAAGCTTTCTTT.

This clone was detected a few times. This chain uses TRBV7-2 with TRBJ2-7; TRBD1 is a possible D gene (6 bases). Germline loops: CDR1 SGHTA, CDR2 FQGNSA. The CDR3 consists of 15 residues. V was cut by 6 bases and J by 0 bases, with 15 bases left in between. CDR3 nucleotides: TGTGCCAGCAGTGTCCAGACAGGCAACTCCTACGAGCAGTACTTC. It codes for CASSVQTGNSYEQYF.

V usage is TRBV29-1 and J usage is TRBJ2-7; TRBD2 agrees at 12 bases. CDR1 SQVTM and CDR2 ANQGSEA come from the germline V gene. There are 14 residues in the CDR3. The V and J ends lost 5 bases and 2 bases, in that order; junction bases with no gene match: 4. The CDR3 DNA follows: TGCAGCGTTCGGACTAGCGGGGCCACCTACGAGCAGTACTTC. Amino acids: CSVRTSGATYEQYF.